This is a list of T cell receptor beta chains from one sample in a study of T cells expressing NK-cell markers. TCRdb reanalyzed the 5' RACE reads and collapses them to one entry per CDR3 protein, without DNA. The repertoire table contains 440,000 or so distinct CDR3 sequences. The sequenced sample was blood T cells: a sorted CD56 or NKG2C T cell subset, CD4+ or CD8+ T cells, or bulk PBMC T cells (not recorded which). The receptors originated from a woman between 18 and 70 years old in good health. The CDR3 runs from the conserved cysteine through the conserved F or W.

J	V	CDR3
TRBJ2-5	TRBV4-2	CASSQLRGLETQYF
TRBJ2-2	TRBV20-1	CSARDRRLAGAGELFF
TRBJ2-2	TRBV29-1	CSVRQGDTGELFF
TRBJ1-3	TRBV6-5	CASSYSWDSPSGNTIYF
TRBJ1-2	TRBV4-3	CASSQGGNWANYGYTF
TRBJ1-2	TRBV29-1	CSVPRYVDGYTF
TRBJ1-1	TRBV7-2	CASSLSGTKNTEAFF
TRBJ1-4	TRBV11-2	CASSPTGGYAGEKLFF
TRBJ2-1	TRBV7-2	CASSLVGGLNEQFF
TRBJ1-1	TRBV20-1	CSARYQGTVEAFF
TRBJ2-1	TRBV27	CASSPLGTGSNEQFF
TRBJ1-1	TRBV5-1	CASRGARREDTEAFF
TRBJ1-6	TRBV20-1	CSARGPLSPLHF
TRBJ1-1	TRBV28	CASSRGLRWTEAFF
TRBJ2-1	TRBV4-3	CASSHRLIPSSYNEQFF
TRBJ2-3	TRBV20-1	CSATSGPRTDTQYF
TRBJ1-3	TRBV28	CASRFSSSGNTIYF
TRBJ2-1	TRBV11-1	CASSPTGTGAKTAYNEQFF
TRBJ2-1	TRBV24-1	CATSDQNNEQFF
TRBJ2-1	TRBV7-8	CASSLRDSYNEQFF
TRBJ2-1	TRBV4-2	CASSQAAGTSDYNEQFF
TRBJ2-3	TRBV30	CAWSQGDTQYF
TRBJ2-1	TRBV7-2	CASSFGVRTGQFF
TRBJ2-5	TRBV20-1	CSAIHTNQETQYF
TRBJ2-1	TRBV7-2	CASSSRTPSYNEQFF
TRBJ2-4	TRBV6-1	CATLASGAKNIQYF
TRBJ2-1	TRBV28	CASSSIGTGGNEQFF
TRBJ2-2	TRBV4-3	CASSQDLRGVTGELFF
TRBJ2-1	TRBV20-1	CSASRNNEQFF
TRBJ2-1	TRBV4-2	CASSQTQPLLAKAYNEQFF
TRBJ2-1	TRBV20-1	CSARLAGGPSGEQFF
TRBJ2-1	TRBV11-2	CASSFPGGEGEQFF
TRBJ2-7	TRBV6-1	CASSVWGTETYEQYF
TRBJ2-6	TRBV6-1	CASSRGTASGANVLTF
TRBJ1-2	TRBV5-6	CASSLVEWTGPDGYTF
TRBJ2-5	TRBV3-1	CASSYRGTQYF
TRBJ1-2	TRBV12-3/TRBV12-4	CASSYPTRPGTDSRGYTF
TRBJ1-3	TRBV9	CASSGRRQTWGNTIYF
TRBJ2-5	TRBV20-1	CSARGGAAQETQYF
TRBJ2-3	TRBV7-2	CASSPDGRTDTQYF
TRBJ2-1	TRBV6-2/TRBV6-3	CASRSGGPGFDEQFF
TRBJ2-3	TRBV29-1	CSVPGPEWDTQYF
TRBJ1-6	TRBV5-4	CASSYGQSSYNSPLHF
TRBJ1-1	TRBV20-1	CSARGDRNTEAFF
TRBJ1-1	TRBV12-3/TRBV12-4	CATSRTSSGDTEAFF
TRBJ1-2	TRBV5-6	CASSFIGAGYTF
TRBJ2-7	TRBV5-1	CASSETTGGGEQYF
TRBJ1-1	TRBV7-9	CASRFRGTEAFF
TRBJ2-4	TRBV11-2	CASSTGTGPRSVQYF
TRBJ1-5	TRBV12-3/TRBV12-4	CASTLQGGVQPQHF
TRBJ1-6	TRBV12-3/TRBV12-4	CASSLIAPLHF
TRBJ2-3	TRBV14	CASSQGVRDTDTQYF
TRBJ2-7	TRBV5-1	CASSSTGASYEQYF
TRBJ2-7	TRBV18	CASSPGDNYEQYF
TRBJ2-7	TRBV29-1	CSVADGGNYEQYF
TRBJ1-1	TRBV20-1	CSATQPGRGMNTEAFF
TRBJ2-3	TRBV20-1	CSAKLPSTDTQYF
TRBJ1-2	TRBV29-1	CSVASDTGDYGYTF